The 28 T cell receptor beta chains below were found in one sample sequenced in a study of blood T cells in healthy people across ages. Sample-barcoded 5' priming and a J-beta primer mix drove a second PCR of roughly 6 to 12 cycles. A single record per CDR3 protein comes from TCRdb applying MiXCR to the 5' RACE reads. The table includes 850,000 to 1,100,000 distinct CDR3 sequences, more than 30% detected once. The specimen was blood. The receptor set was obtained from a man aged 18 to 29 in good health.

The chain is built from TRBV9 and TRBJ1-2; 7 bases are shared with TRBD1. In germline, CDR1 is SGDLS, CDR2 YYNGEE. J was trimmed by 4 bases and V by 3 bases; bases with no gene match: 9. This CDR3 is built from 15 residues. In DNA, the CDR3 is TGTGCCAGCAGCGCGAGAGGACAGGAGACCTATGGCTACACCTTC. Encoded protein: CASSARGQETYGYTF.

This clonotype was counted a few times. V gene TRBV6-5 combines with J gene TRBJ1-1, with D maybe TRBD1 (5 bases). Trimming removed 6 bases from V and 6 bases from J, with 14 bases in between. The CDR3 has 13 amino acids. Per germline, CDR1 MNHEY and CDR2 SVGAGI. The CDR3 loop reads CASSPAGTSEAFF. The CDR3 region has the DNA TGTGCCAGCAGCCCGGCGGGGACTTCTGAAGCTTTCTTT.

This clonotype has ten or more counts. V is TRBV7-2 and J is TRBJ2-5; D unclear. Trimming removed 2 bases from V and 3 bases from J, with 10 bases in between. This CDR3 has 14 residues. Germline CDR1 SGHTA, CDR2 FQGNSA. CDR3 nucleotides: TGTGCCAGCAGCTTATCGTCAGTTGAAGAGACCCAGTACTTC. Residues: CASSLSSVEETQYF.

The genes are TRBV7-2 and TRBJ1-6, with D maybe TRBD1 (5 bases). Germline CDR1 and CDR2: SGHTA and FQGNSA. This CDR3 is 14 amino acids long. V was pared by 4 bases and J by 8 bases, with 12 bases between. The CDR3, as DNA: TGTGCCAGCAGCTACACAGGAACAGATTCACCCCTCCACTTT. Translation gives CASSYTGTDSPLHF.

This CDR3 is CSVEGLPRDRRYNEQYF. Written as DNA, the CDR3 is TGCAGCGTTGAAGGTTTACCCCGGGACAGGAGGTACAATGAGCAGTACTTC. The V and J genes are TRBV29-1 and TRBJ2-1, with 8 bases lining up with TRBD1. The end of the DNA is better explained by TRBJ2-7, so the J call may be wrong. Per the germline V gene, CDR1 is SQVTM and CDR2 is ANQGSEA. CDR3 length equals 17 residues.

This rearrangement joins TRBV10-3 to TRBJ2-7; D tentatively fits TRBD1 or TRBD2 (5 bases each). Germline V gene data show CDR1 as ENHRY and CDR2 as SYGVKD. This CDR3 region has 12 residues. Written as DNA, the CDR3 is TGTGCTTCCGGGACGGTACCCTACGAGCAGTACTTC. This translates into CASGTVPYEQYF.

Note on this clonotype: A read error may explain this, as a much larger clone is one base away. DNA for the CDR3: TGCGCCAGCAGCCCCGCGGATCTTCTTTCACCCCCCCACTTT. Its translation: CASSPADLLSPPHF. The gene calls are TRBV5-1 and TRBJ1-6, with unresolved D. The CDR3 is made up of 14 amino acids. The V gene's germline CDR1 is SGHRS and CDR2 YFSETQ.

The CDR3 protein is CASSLRGWSSYNEQFF. Written as DNA, the CDR3 is TGTGCCAGCAGCTTAAGAGGGTGGAGCTCCTACAATGAGCAGTTCTTC. V gene TRBV7-6 combines with J gene TRBJ2-1, with a possible D match to TRBD2 (5 bases). The CDR3 length is 16 residues. The germline V gene encodes CDR1 SGHVS and CDR2 FNYEAQ. Trimming removed 2 bases at V and 0 bases at J, with 11 bases between.

The chain has TRBV6-6 and TRBJ2-7; 9 bases line up with TRBD1. The J segment lost 4 bases and the V segment lost 3 bases, leaving 10 bases of the junction unmatched. The CDR3 is 16 residues long. CDR1 and CDR2 (germline): MNHNY, SVGAGI (reference sequence). The CDR3 DNA sequence: TGTGCCAGCAGTTATTCAACCGGGACAGGGTCTTACGAGCAGTACTTC. Translation gives CASSYSTGTGSYEQYF.

V and J are TRBV12-3 or TRBV12-4 and TRBJ2-3, with 9 bases lining up with TRBD1. V lost 6 bases and J lost 4; bases outside the gene matches: 5. The CDR3 is 14 residues long. In DNA form, the CDR3 reads TGTGCCAGCAGGAATACAGGGGGCGCAGATACGCAGTATTTT. Its protein is CASRNTGGADTQYF.

The chain uses TRBV12-3 or TRBV12-4 and TRBJ2-4; no clear D. V was cut by 0 bases and J by 5 bases, with 8 bases left in between. The CDR3 is made up of 14 amino acids. Here the CDR3 DNA reads TGTGCCAGCAGTTTAGCAGGAGAAGAAAACATTCAGTACTTC. Translating it yields CASSLAGEENIQYF.

The genes are TRBV5-5 and TRBJ2-2; the D is unclear. CDR3 size: 15 residues. Germline lookup yields CDR1 SGHKS and CDR2 YYEKEE (reference sequence). Trimming took off 7 bases at V and 6 bases at J, with 19 bases between the two ends. CDR3 residues: CASFLRRVSAGELFF. CDR3 DNA sequence: TGTGCCAGCTTCCTGCGACGAGTTTCGGCCGGGGAGCTGTTTTTT. Complete variable domain (other parts from reference TRBV5-5 and TRBJ2-2): DAGVTQSPTHLIKTRGQQVTLRCSPISGHKSVSWYQQVLGQGPQFIFQYYEKEERGRGNFPDRFSARQFPNYSSELNVNALLLGDSALYLCASFLRRVSAGELFFGEGSRLTVL.

V gene TRBV7-2 combines with J gene TRBJ2-3; 8 bases map to TRBD1. This CDR3 has 16 amino acids. The V segment lost 4 bases and the J segment 0 bases; nucleotides outside the gene matches: 6. CDR1 and CDR2 from the germline V gene are SGHTA and FQGNSA. This chain's CDR3 is CASSSRGQGSTDTQYF. The CDR3 DNA reads TGTGCCAGCAGCTCCCGCGGACAGGGAAGCACAGATACGCAGTATTTT. The whole variable domain, remainder taken from reference TRBV7-2 and TRBJ2-3, is GAGVSQSPSNKVTEKGKDVELRCDPISGHTALYWYRQSLGQGLEFLIYFQGNSAPDKSGLPSDRFSAERTGGSVSTLTIQRTQQEDSAVYLCASSSRGQGSTDTQYFGPGTRLTVL.

V usage is TRBV27 and J usage is TRBJ1-1, with 7 nucleotides matching TRBD1. The junction had 9 bases not matched to a gene; V was cut back by 4 bases and J by 4 bases. The CDR3 is made up of 15 amino acids. The germline V gene encodes CDR1 MNHEY and CDR2 SMNVEV (reference sequence). Here the CDR3 reads CASSYNRGAGTEAFF. CDR3 in DNA: TGTGCCAGCAGTTACAACAGGGGCGCCGGCACTGAAGCTTTCTTT.

The chain has TRBV7-2 and TRBJ1-5; possibly TRBD1 for D (6 bases). The germline V gene has CDR1 SGHTA and CDR2 FQGNSA. Trimming removed 2 bases from V and 3 bases from J, with 11 bases in between. CDR3 size: 15 residues. The CDR3 protein is CASSLLTGPNQPQHF. The DNA for the CDR3 is TGTGCCAGCAGCTTATTGACAGGACCCAATCAGCCCCAGCATTTT.

This clonotype was observed many times. This chain links TRBV4-1 with TRBJ1-2, with D uncertain. The CDR3 runs to 14 residues. Trimming pared 0 bases from V and 7 bases from J, leaving 12 bases between. Germline V gives CDR1 MGHRA, CDR2 YSYEKL. The CDR3 DNA is TGCGCCAGCAGCCAAGATTTACATACCGGTGGCTACACCTTC. Translating gives CASSQDLHTGGYTF.

This clonotype was detected once. Relative to the germline gene, one junction end is altered; a read error may explain this. The chain combines TRBV6-2 or TRBV6-3 with TRBJ1-2; D uncertain. The CDR3 contains 13 residues. Germline loops: CDR1 MNHEY, CDR2 SVGEGT. The DNA of the CDR3 is TGTGCCAGCAGTGACTCGTCCCAGACTGGCTACACCTTC. It specifies CASSDSSQTGYTF.

The table lists this clonotype with a few counts. V gene TRBV7-9 combines with J gene TRBJ1-4; a weak D match, TRBD1 (6 bases). V lost 4 bases and J lost 12, with 15 bases in between. Looked up from germline, CDR1 is SEHNR and CDR2 is FQNEAQ (reference sequence). The CDR3 runs to 13 residues. The CDR3 reads CASSSTPTGELFF. Written as DNA, the CDR3 is TGTGCCAGCAGCTCAACACCGACAGGCGAACTGTTTTTT.

The gene calls are TRBV7-8 and TRBJ2-7, with TRBD2 identical over 13 bases. Looked up from germline, CDR1 is SGHVS and CDR2 is FQNEAQ. The J segment lost 7 bases and the V segment lost 0 bases, leaving 9 bases of the junction unmatched. This CDR3 has 17 amino acids. CDR3 DNA: TGTGCCAGCAGCTTAGCCCGGACTAGCGGGGGTAAAAATGAGCAGTACTTC. Amino acids: CASSLARTSGGKNEQYF.

The V and J genes are TRBV18 and TRBJ2-5; D is perhaps TRBD2 (7 bases). The CDR3 has 14 amino acids. V was clipped by 2 bases and J by 5 bases, with 12 bases between them. Germline V lookup: CDR1 KGHSH, CDR2 LQKENI. The CDR3 bases are TGTGCCAGCTCACCAACGGGGGGCACGGAGACCCAGTACTTC. It translates to CASSPTGGTETQYF. The variable domain in full, completed from reference TRBV18 and TRBJ2-5, reads NAGVMQNPRHLVRRRGQEARLRCSPMKGHSHVYWYRQLPEEGLKFMVYLQKENIIDESGMPKERFSAEFPKEGPSILRIQQVVRGDSAAYFCASSPTGGTETQYFGPGTRLLVL.

This clonotype was observed a few times. This chain links TRBV4-1 with TRBJ2-3; D gene uncertain. V lost 1 base and J 1 base, leaving 9 bases between the germline ends. The CDR3 totals 15 residues. The germline gives CDR1 MGHRA, CDR2 YSYEKL. DNA for the CDR3: TGCGCCAGCAGCCAAGGGGCGTGGGGCACAGATACGCAGTATTTT. Translating gives CASSQGAWGTDTQYF.

This clonotype was counted ten times or more. The chain is built from TRBV7-2 and TRBJ1-1, with D uncertain. V lost 0 bases and J lost 4, with 9 bases in between. Germline V CDR1 and CDR2: SGHTA, FQGNSA. The CDR3 extends over 14 amino acids. The CDR3 DNA is TGTGCCAGCAGCTTAGCTGGGTTGGGCACTGAAGCTTTCTTT. Translation: CASSLAGLGTEAFF.

The rearrangement uses TRBV14 and TRBJ1-6; D uncertain. The CDR3 sequence is 14 residues long. The germline V gene encodes CDR1 SGHDN and CDR2 FVKESK. Trimming removed 4 bases from V and 12 bases from J, with 16 bases in between. The CDR3, as DNA: TGTGCCAGCAGCCCCATTAGAGGGTCGGAACCCCTCCACTTT. This codes for CASSPIRGSEPLHF. Based on the CDR3 plus reference TRBV14 and TRBJ1-6, the full variable domain is EAGVTQFPSHSVIEKGQTVTLRCDPISGHDNLYWYRRVMGKEIKFLLHFVKESKQDESGMPNNRFLAERTGGTYSTLKVQPAELEDSGVYFCASSPIRGSEPLHFGNGTRLTVT.

The sample holds one count of this clonotype. The gene calls are TRBV12-3 or TRBV12-4 and TRBJ2-5; 8 bases are a match to TRBD1. The CDR3 is made up of 14 amino acids. V was pared by 7 bases and J by 3 bases, with 7 bases of the junction left unmatched. The CDR3 DNA reads as TGTGCCAGCAACGAGGAGGGACAGGAAGAGACCCAGTACTTC. It specifies CASNEEGQEETQYF.

With respect to this clonotype: The junction and the germline gene differ at one end; a read error may be behind it. The chain is built from TRBV30 and TRBJ2-5; D might be TRBD1 or TRBD2, each matching 5 bases. Germline lookup yields CDR1 GTSNPN and CDR2 SVGIG (reference sequence). This CDR3 is built from 11 residues. CDR3: CAWSGGETQYF. CDR3 DNA sequence: TGTGCTTGGAGTGGGGGAGAGACCCAGTACTTC. The full variable domain, rest sourced from reference TRBV30 and TRBJ2-5, is SQTIHQWPATLVQPVGSPLSLECTVEGTSNPNLYWYRQAAGRGLQLLFYSVGIGQISSEVPQNLSASRPQDRQFILSSKKLLLSDSGFYLCAWSGGETQYFGPGTRLLVL.

The J gene is TRBJ2-5, the V gene TRBV12-3 or TRBV12-4; possible D gene TRBD2, 6 bases. The CDR3 consists of 14 residues. With 6 bases removed from V and 11 bases from J, the gap between germline ends came to 22 bases. The CDR3 here is CASRAGTRLGEQYF. The CDR3 DNA reads TGTGCCAGCAGGGCCGGGACTCGGCTAGGGGAGCAGTACTTC.

The chain uses TRBV13 and TRBJ1-2; D might be TRBD1 (5 bases). Germline CDR1 and CDR2: PRHDT and FYEKMQ (reference sequence). Trimming cost V 0 bases and J 2 bases, with 16 bases left between them. This CDR3 has 17 amino acids. The CDR3, as DNA: TGTGCCAGCAGCTTAGGCCGGGGGGGGACCCAAAACTATGGCTACACCTTC. Its translation is CASSLGRGGTQNYGYTF.

The genes are TRBV7-9 and TRBJ2-1, with D possibly being TRBD2 (5 bases). V was pared by 4 bases and J by 4 bases, with 20 bases between. The CDR3 runs to 17 residues. Germline CDR1 SEHNR, CDR2 FQNEAQ (reference sequence). The CDR3: CASSSSGVTGPYNEQFF. DNA of the CDR3: TGTGCCAGCAGCTCATCCGGGGTGACCGGCCCTTACAATGAGCAGTTCTTC.